This passage covers 20 T cell receptor beta chains from one sample sequenced in a study of Ad26.COV2.S vaccination and SARS-CoV-2 variants. Sequencing used immunoSEQ multiplex PCR; TCRdb keeps in-frame clones, though not all of them. The table shows 350,000 to 500,000 clones, with 75% to 95% occurring only once. The treatment denotes: some 20 received Ad26.COV2.S at low or high dose, single or two shots; about 5 received placebo; per-sample allocation not given. Samples analyzed were those drawn on day 63 after the first vaccine or placebo injection. The specimen was peripheral blood, collected in a trial of Ad26.COV2.S vaccine versus placebo. These receptors originate from a person between 18 and 60 years old who received the Ad26.COV2.S COVID-19 vaccine or a placebo.

This chain uses TRBV24-1 with TRBJ1-2; perhaps TRBD1 as D (6 bases). The CDR3 contains 16 residues. Per the germline V gene, CDR1 is KGHDR and CDR2 is SFDVKD. V lost 5 bases to trimming and J lost 4 bases, with 19 bases between them. The CDR3 loop is CATSGQTQGYSYGYTF. Here the CDR3 DNA reads TGTGCCACCAGTGGTCAAACCCAGGGGTATAGCTATGGCTACACCTTC.

The J gene is TRBJ1-1, the V gene TRBV19, with 12 bases lining up with TRBD1. The ends lost 5 bases at V and 6 bases at J; junction bases unmatched: 4. Germline CDR1 LNHDA, CDR2 SQIVND (reference sequence). The CDR3 is 14 residues long. The DNA of the CDR3 is TGTGCCAGTAGTTGGGACAGGGGGCCTTCTGAAGCTTTCTTT. Translated, it gives CASSWDRGPSEAFF.

The chain employs TRBV7-6 and TRBJ1-4; 7 bases align to TRBD1. CDR1 is SGHVS, CDR2 FNYEAQ, per germline. V lost 5 bases, J lost 0 bases, and 0 bases stayed unmatched. The CDR3 spans 14 residues. As DNA, the CDR3 is TGTGCCAGCAGCCAGGGGGCAACTAATGAAAAACTGTTTTTT. It yields the protein CASSQGATNEKLFF.

V usage is TRBV11-3 and J usage is TRBJ2-1; 14 nucleotides line up with TRBD2. Germline CDR1 reads SGHNT; CDR2 reads YENEEA. V lost 5 bases, J lost 3 bases, and 6 bases stayed unmatched. There are 17 residues in the CDR3. For the CDR3, the DNA is TGTGCCAGCAGCCTAACCGGGACTAGCGGGAGCTACAATGAGCAGTTCTTC. This encodes CASSLTGTSGSYNEQFF.

This chain connects TRBV24-1 to TRBJ1-4; D is possibly TRBD1 (5 bases). Trimming removed 4 bases from V and 3 bases from J, with 11 bases in between. The germline CDR1 and CDR2 sequences are KGHDR and SFDVKD. This CDR3 has 15 amino acids. The CDR3 DNA follows: TGTGCCACCAGTGACACAGGAGGACCTAATGAAAAACTGTTTTTT. It yields the protein CATSDTGGPNEKLFF.

The chain uses TRBV28 and TRBJ1-6; 8 bases are a match to TRBD1. The CDR3 loop spans 14 amino acids. The germline gives CDR1 MDHEN, CDR2 SYDVKM. V lost 4 bases and J lost 10; bases outside the gene matches: 6. The CDR3 nucleotides are TGTGCCAGCAGTTCTGACAGGGGAGGATCACCCCTCCACTTT. This gives the protein CASSSDRGGSPLHF. The full variable domain, with the rest looked up from reference TRBV28 and TRBJ1-6, is DVKVTQSSRYLVKRTGEKVFLECVQDMDHENMFWYRQDPGLGLRLIYFSYDVKMKEKGDIPEGYSVSREKKERFSLILESASTNQTSMYLCASSSDRGGSPLHFGNGTRLTVT.

The count of this clone is one. This chain joins TRBV27 and TRBJ1-5; 9 bases agree with TRBD1. The germline CDR1 and CDR2 sequences are MNHEY and SMNVEV (reference sequence). The V and J ends lost 5 bases and 0 bases, in that order; junction bases with no gene match: 5. The CDR3 consists of 16 residues. Here the CDR3 DNA reads TGTGCCAGCAGTCGACAGGGGGGGGATAGCAATCAGCCCCAGCATTTT. Amino acids: CASSRQGGDSNQPQHF.

This clone has just a few counts. The CDR3: CASSLISGPGGNEQFF. The CDR3 region has the DNA TGTGCCAGCAGCTTAATTAGCGGGCCGGGGGGCAATGAGCAGTTCTTC. This chain connects TRBV7-9 to TRBJ2-1; TRBD2 agrees at 7 bases. There are 16 residues in the CDR3. In germline, CDR1 is SEHNR, CDR2 FQNEAQ (reference sequence). V trimming: 2 bases; J trimming: 6 bases; junction bases outside the gene matches: 10. Full variable domain (missing parts from reference TRBV7-9 and TRBJ2-1): DTGVSQNPRHKITKRGQNVTFRCDPISEHNRLYWYRQTLGQGPEFLTYFQNEAQLEKSRLLSDRFSAERPKGSFSTLEIQRTEQGDSAMYLCASSLISGPGGNEQFFGPGTRLTVL.

The J gene is TRBJ2-5, the V gene TRBV5-5; 7 bases line up with TRBD2. Germline trimming cut 4 bases from V and 5 bases from J; bases unmatched to any gene: 8. There are 14 residues in the CDR3. Germline V gene sequence: CDR1 SGHKS, CDR2 YYEKEE (reference sequence). The CDR3, as DNA: TGTGCCAGCAGCCTCTCTAGCGGAAGGGAGACCCAGTACTTC. Translating gives CASSLSSGRETQYF.

The rearrangement joins TRBV7-2 to TRBJ1-1; D gene unclear. Trimming left V 6 bases short and J 1 base short, with 9 bases between. The CDR3 spans 13 residues. The V gene's germline CDR1 is SGHTA and CDR2 FQGNSA. The CDR3: CASSWGSNTEAFF. CDR3 bases: TGTGCCAGCAGTTGGGGTTCGAACACTGAAGCTTTCTTT.

This chain joins TRBV28 and TRBJ1-4; D uncertain. The ends were cut back, 6 bases at V and 1 base at J, with 12 bases in the middle. The CDR3 runs to 15 residues. In germline, CDR1 is MDHEN, CDR2 SYDVKM. The chain's CDR3 is CASRPMTETNEKLFF. In DNA, the CDR3 is TGTGCCAGCAGGCCGATGACGGAAACTAATGAAAAACTGTTTTTT.

V and J are TRBV6-5 and TRBJ2-7, with 7 bases matching TRBD2. Germline CDR1 is MNHEY and CDR2 is SVGAGI. The CDR3 has 15 residues. V dropped 0 bases and J dropped 2; count of bases not matched to a gene: 4. The CDR3 DNA is TGTGCCAGCAGTTACTCGTCTAGCGGAGCCTACGAGCAGTACTTC. Its translation is CASSYSSSGAYEQYF.

The chain carries TRBV5-4 and TRBJ2-7; no reliable D call. Germline assignment: CDR1 SGHNT and CDR2 YYREEE (reference sequence). This CDR3 contains 12 residues. V was cut by 4 bases and J by 3 bases, with 8 bases left in between. CDR3 nucleotide sequence: TGTGCCAGCAGCCTTCCTAACTACGAGCAGTACTTC. This gives the protein CASSLPNYEQYF.

The chain links TRBV5-1 to TRBJ2-2, with 10 bases aligning to TRBD2. CDR1 SGHRS and CDR2 YFSETQ come from the germline V gene. V lost 8 bases, J lost 2 bases, and 6 bases stayed unmatched. This CDR3 region has 15 residues. The CDR3 here is CASSSGRPNTGELFF. The CDR3 DNA sequence: TGCGCCAGTAGTAGCGGGAGGCCCAACACCGGGGAGCTGTTTTTT.

The chain carries TRBV11-2 and TRBJ2-7, with TRBD2 matching over 7 bases. CDR1 and CDR2 from the germline V gene are SGHAT and FQNNGV. This CDR3 region has 15 residues. V was pared by 5 bases and J by 4 bases, with 11 bases of the junction left unmatched. The CDR3 sequence is CASSPAGGRAYEQYF. The CDR3 DNA follows: TGTGCCAGCAGCCCCGCCGGAGGGAGGGCTTACGAGCAGTACTTC.

The chain couples TRBV7-6 to TRBJ2-3, with D maybe TRBD2 (6 bases). The germline V gene has CDR1 SGHVS and CDR2 FNYEAQ. The CDR3 extends over 15 amino acids. The V and J ends lost 5 bases and 3 bases respectively, with 15 bases between them. DNA of the CDR3: TGTGCCAGCAGCCGAGGGACTGCTGGTACAGATACGCAGTATTTT. It is translated as CASSRGTAGTDTQYF.

This clone has a handful of counts. The chain carries TRBV2 and TRBJ2-7; 7 bases match TRBD1. The length of the CDR3 is 14 residues. J gave up 3 bases and V 1 base, and 3 bases lay outside the gene matches. Germline V lookup: CDR1 SNHLY, CDR2 FYNNEI. The chain's CDR3 is CASSEGGQFYEQYF. In DNA form, the CDR3 reads TGTGCCAGCAGTGAAGGGGGACAGTTCTACGAGCAGTACTTC.

J is TRBJ2-1 and V is TRBV5-8, with a tentative D call TRBD2 (6 bases). Germline lookup yields CDR1 SGHTS and CDR2 YDEGEE. Trimming stripped 0 bases from V and 4 bases from J, with 11 bases between. The CDR3 has 15 residues. Here the CDR3 reads CASSLEGREYNEQFF. CDR3 DNA sequence: TGTGCCAGCAGCTTGGAGGGGCGGGAATACAATGAGCAGTTCTTC.

This clone was recorded once. The chain joins TRBV15 to TRBJ2-1; D is possibly TRBD2 (5 bases). V was clipped by 4 bases and J by 5 bases, with 6 bases between them. The CDR3 has 12 residues. Looked up from germline, CDR1 is LNHNV and CDR2 is YYDKDF (reference sequence). CDR3 loop: CATSTGNNEQFF. CDR3 nucleotide sequence: TGTGCCACCAGCACCGGGAACAATGAGCAGTTCTTC.

The CDR3 sequence is CASSHPDRDYEKLFF. DNA for the CDR3: TGTGCCAGCAGCCATCCGGACAGGGATTATGAAAAACTGTTTTTT. V and J are TRBV4-2 and TRBJ1-4, with 8 bases identical to TRBD1. Germline V gene lookup returns CDR1 LGHNA and CDR2 YNFKEQ. CDR3 size: 15 residues. V was pared by 3 bases and J by 6 bases, with 6 bases of the junction left unmatched.